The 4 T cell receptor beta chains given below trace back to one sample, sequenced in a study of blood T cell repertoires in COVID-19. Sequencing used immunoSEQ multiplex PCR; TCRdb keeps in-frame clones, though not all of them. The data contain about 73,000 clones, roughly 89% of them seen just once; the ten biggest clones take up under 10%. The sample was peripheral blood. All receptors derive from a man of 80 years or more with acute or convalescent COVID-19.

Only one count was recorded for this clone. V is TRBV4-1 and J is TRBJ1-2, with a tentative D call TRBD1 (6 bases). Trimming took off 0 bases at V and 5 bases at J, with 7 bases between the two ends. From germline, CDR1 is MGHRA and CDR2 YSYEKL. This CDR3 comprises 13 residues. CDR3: CASSQETGYGYTF. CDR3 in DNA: TGCGCCAGCAGCCAAGAAACAGGGTATGGCTACACCTTC.

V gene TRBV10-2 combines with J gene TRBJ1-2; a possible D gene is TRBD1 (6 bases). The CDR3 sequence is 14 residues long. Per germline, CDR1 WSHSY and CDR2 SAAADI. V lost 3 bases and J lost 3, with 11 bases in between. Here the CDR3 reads CASSDLGADYGYTF. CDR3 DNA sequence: TGCGCCAGCAGTGATCTGGGGGCGGACTATGGCTACACCTTC.

The CDR3 DNA is TGTGCCAGTAGTACGCCAGAGGGGACAGACACTGAAGCTTTCTTT. Translating it yields CASSTPEGTDTEAFF. The rearrangement links TRBV19 to TRBJ1-1; 7 bases are shared with TRBD1. J gave up 3 bases and V 4 bases, and 8 bases lay outside the gene matches. This CDR3 contains 15 residues. Germline V lookup: CDR1 LNHDA, CDR2 SQIVND (reference sequence).

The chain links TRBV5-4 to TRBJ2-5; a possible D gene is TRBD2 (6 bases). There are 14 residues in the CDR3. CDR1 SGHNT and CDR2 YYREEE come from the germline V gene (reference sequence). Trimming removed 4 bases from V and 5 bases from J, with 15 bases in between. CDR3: CASSTLSGRETQYF. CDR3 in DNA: TGTGCCAGCAGCACCCTCTCTGGGAGGGAGACCCAGTACTTC.